These 25 T cell receptor beta chains originate from one sample sequenced in a study of spatial heterogeneity in lung cancer. TCRdb fed the 5' RACE reads into MiXCR, producing one record per CDR3 protein. The sample contains approximately 7,800 distinct CDR3 sequences, 8.5% to 10% of which appear only once. Time point here: sample taken at primary tumor resection. No cells were sorted before sequencing. The whole RNA sequenced was extracted from tumor, nontumor lung or frozen PBMC. The sequencing here drew on PBMCs, taken at surgery. The receptors shown here come from a male donor with early-stage non-small cell lung cancer.

This clonotype was picked up many times. For a library built for alpha chains, this beta chain is a stray read; little rests on its size. The genes are TRBV18 and TRBJ2-2; D call uncertain. CDR3 length: 16 amino acids. Germline V gene data show CDR1 as KGHSH and CDR2 as LQKENI. Deletions cut 3 bases from V and 0 bases from J, with 11 bases between. CDR3: CASSPPTVSNTGELFF. DNA of the CDR3: TGTGCCAGCTCACCCCCAACCGTCTCGAACACCGGGGAGCTGTTTTTT.

This clonotype came up a few times. Because the library targeted alpha chains, this beta chain is an off-target read whose size means little. This chain connects TRBV7-8 to TRBJ1-2; D gene uncertain. This CDR3 comprises 15 residues. Germline V gives CDR1 SGHVS, CDR2 FQNEAQ. The V end was cut by 4 bases, the J end by 6 bases, with 18 bases between. The CDR3 sequence: CASSYRAQGLHGYTF. The CDR3 nucleotides are TGTGCCAGCAGCTACCGGGCCCAAGGACTTCATGGCTACACCTTC. The variable domain in full, with the rest retrieved from reference TRBV7-8 and TRBJ1-2, is GAGVSQSPRYKVAKRGQDVALRCDPISGHVSLFWYQQALGQGPEFLTYFQNEAQLDKSGLPSDRFFAERPEGSVSTLKIQRTQQEDSAVYLCASSYRAQGLHGYTFGSGTRLTVV.

This clonotype was recorded many times. In a library made to pick up alpha chains, this beta chain is a stray read with a size that means little. The V call is TRBV7-9, the J call TRBJ1-6; 7 bases are a match to TRBD1. J was trimmed by 8 bases and V by 1 base; bases with no gene match: 5. The CDR3 sequence is 15 residues long. The germline V gene encodes CDR1 SEHNR and CDR2 FQNEAQ (reference sequence). The CDR3 reads CASSLGNTGDSPLHF. The DNA of the CDR3 is TGTGCCAGCAGCTTAGGCAACACAGGGGATTCACCCCTCCACTTT.

This clonotype was counted at least ten times. This beta chain is an off-target read within a library intended for alpha chains, so its frequency means little. The gene calls are TRBV12-3 or TRBV12-4 and TRBJ2-7; TRBD1 aligns across 8 bases. The V segment lost 6 bases and the J segment 2 bases; nucleotides outside the gene matches: 9. The length of the CDR3 is 15 residues. The CDR3 DNA sequence: TGTGCCAGCAGAAAGACCGGGACAGGAACCTACGAGCAGTACTTC. Its protein is CASRKTGTGTYEQYF.

This clonotype was counted many times. This beta chain lies outside the target of a library built for alpha chains; its clone size means little. The chain employs TRBV4-2 and TRBJ2-1; TRBD2 agrees at 11 bases. CDR1 is LGHNA and CDR2 is YNFKEQ in the germline V gene. This CDR3 is 18 amino acids long. V shed 0 bases and J 5 bases; nucleotides not matched to a gene: 9. CDR3 residues: CASSQDRTGTSGNNEQFF. CDR3 coding DNA: TGTGCCAGCAGCCAAGATCGGACGGGGACTAGCGGTAACAATGAGCAGTTCTTC.

This clonotype was picked up many times. This beta chain is a stray sequence in a library constructed for alpha chains; its clone size is not meaningful. The chain is built from TRBV5-1 and TRBJ1-4, with TRBD1 identical over 9 bases. The CDR3 loop spans 16 amino acids. The germline V gene has CDR1 SGHRS and CDR2 YFSETQ. After removal of 3 bases from V and 6 bases from J, the junction contained 9 bases not matched to a gene. The CDR3 nucleotides read TGCGCCAGCAGCTCCGGACCTACAGGGGGCCATGAAAAACTGTTTTTT. As protein: CASSSGPTGGHEKLFF.

This clonotype was seen many times. Within a library made for alpha chains, this beta chain is off target, and its count is uninformative. The rearrangement joins TRBV7-2 to TRBJ2-3; TRBD2 matches 14 bases. The junction had 4 bases not matched to a gene; V was cut back by 1 base and J by 4 bases. Germline CDR1 and CDR2: SGHTA and FQGNSA. This CDR3 has 17 amino acids. CDR3 sequence: CASSLVGTSGSADTQYF. The CDR3 DNA follows: TGTGCCAGCAGCTTAGTAGGGACTAGCGGGAGTGCAGATACGCAGTATTTT.

This clonotype was detected ten times or more. This beta chain is an unintended read in a library built for alpha chains; its size means little. The chain links TRBV30 to TRBJ1-1; D is undetermined. V lost 3 bases to trimming and J lost 3 bases, with 14 bases between them. CDR3 size: 14 residues. Germline V gene data show CDR1 as GTSNPN and CDR2 as SVGIG (reference sequence). In DNA form, the CDR3 reads TGTGCCTGGAGCTTATCGATTCGGGACACTGAAGCTTTCTTT. Protein product: CAWSLSIRDTEAFF.

This clonotype has ten or more counts. This beta chain is a stray sequence in a library constructed for alpha chains; its clone size is not meaningful. V and J are TRBV28 and TRBJ2-4, with a tentative D call TRBD1 (5 bases). From germline, CDR1 is MDHEN and CDR2 SYDVKM. The CDR3 covers 13 residues. The V end lost 10 bases, the J end lost 4 bases, and 14 bases lay between the germline ends. The CDR3 loop is CATSDSSKNIQYF. CDR3 coding DNA: TGTGCCACCAGCGACAGCTCAAAAAACATTCAGTACTTC.

The sample holds many counts of this clonotype. The library was prepared for alpha chains; this beta chain is a stray read, so its frequency means little. V is TRBV12-3 or TRBV12-4 and J is TRBJ1-2; D is undetermined. The CDR3 sequence is 13 residues long. V dropped 4 bases and J dropped 12 bases, with 18 bases sitting between them. CDR3 loop: CASSSVIGRQHTF. CDR3 bases: TGTGCCAGCAGTTCCGTTATAGGGCGGCAGCACACCTTC.

This clonotype was seen ten or more times. The library was prepared for alpha chains; this beta chain is a stray read, so its frequency means little. The V call is TRBV7-9, the J call TRBJ2-3, with 9 bases that match TRBD2. Per germline, CDR1 SEHNR and CDR2 FQNEAQ (reference sequence). The CDR3 runs to 20 residues. V trimming: 5 bases; J trimming: 5 bases; junction bases outside the gene matches: 23. Here the CDR3 reads CASSRDIGVASGTSVDTQYF. As DNA, the CDR3 is TGTGCCAGCAGCCGTGATATTGGGGTCGCTAGCGGGACAAGCGTAGATACGCAGTATTTT. Complete variable domain (other parts from reference TRBV7-9 and TRBJ2-3): DTGVSQNPRHKITKRGQNVTFRCDPISEHNRLYWYRQTLGQGPEFLTYFQNEAQLEKSRLLSDRFSAERPKGSFSTLEIQRTEQGDSAMYLCASSRDIGVASGTSVDTQYFGPGTRLTVL.

This clonotype showed up many times. The library was built for alpha chains, so this beta chain is an off-target read and its size means little. The chain employs TRBV24-1 and TRBJ2-1, with D perhaps TRBD1 (6 bases). This CDR3 has 16 residues. CDR1 and CDR2 from the germline V gene are KGHDR and SFDVKD. The V end was cut by 3 bases, the J end by 5 bases, with 16 bases between. The CDR3 DNA reads as TGTGCCACCAGTGATGCAGGGGCCATTTTAGACAATGAGCAGTTCTTC. Encoded protein: CATSDAGAILDNEQFF.

In this sample, this clonotype turned up many times. A library prepared for alpha chains yielded this beta chain as an off-target read; its size is of little meaning. The genes are TRBV7-2 and TRBJ2-1; D is unclear. This CDR3 is built from 12 residues. Trimming removed 1 base at V and 7 bases at J, with 5 bases between. Germline V lookup: CDR1 SGHTA, CDR2 FQGNSA. CDR3 in DNA: TGTGCCAGCAGCTTAGATTGGAATGAGCAGTTCTTC. Translation: CASSLDWNEQFF.

In its sample, this clonotype ranks as medium-sized. This beta chain represents an off-target read in a library built for alpha chains; its size is of limited meaning. The rearrangement joins TRBV29-1 to TRBJ2-3, with 11 bases fitting TRBD2. The junction had 6 bases not matched to a gene; V was cut back by 1 base and J by 6 bases. The CDR3 consists of 15 residues. CDR1 is SQVTM and CDR2 is ANQGSEA in the germline V gene. The CDR3 sequence is CSVEGLAGGLDTQYF. The CDR3 nucleotides read TGCAGCGTTGAAGGCCTAGCGGGAGGTCTGGATACGCAGTATTTT.

In regard to this clonotype: Just one base apart from a much larger clone, this may be a read error. Because the library targeted alpha chains, this beta chain is an off-target read whose size means little. The chain has TRBV27 and TRBJ2-7; D is ambiguous. Germline loops: CDR1 MNHEY, CDR2 SMNVEV (reference sequence). Trimming took 2 bases from V and 6 from J, leaving 20 bases between them. The CDR3 extends over 16 amino acids. In DNA, the CDR3 is TGTGCCAGCAGTTTAGTTTTTTCGTCCAGACCCGGCGAGCAGTACTTC. Encoded protein: CASSLVFSSRPGEQYF.

This clonotype occurred many times. A library prepared for alpha chains yielded this beta chain as an off-target read; its size is of little meaning. The CDR3: CASSYSVAGGHSNEQFF. The DNA for the CDR3 is TGTGCCAGCAGTTACTCGGTAGCGGGAGGGCATTCAAATGAGCAGTTCTTC. V usage is TRBV6-5 and J usage is TRBJ2-1; 11 bases align to TRBD2. The CDR3 has 17 residues. Germline V gene sequence: CDR1 MNHEY, CDR2 SVGAGI. The ends lost 0 bases at V and 7 bases at J; junction bases unmatched: 8.

This clonotype was counted a few times. The size of this beta chain means little, since it is a stray read in a library made for alpha chains. The chain joins TRBV2 to TRBJ2-2, with D perhaps TRBD1 or TRBD2 (5 bases each). The CDR3 spans 14 residues. CDR1 SNHLY and CDR2 FYNNEI come from the germline V gene. Deletions cut 8 bases from V and 5 bases from J, with 15 bases between. Here the CDR3 reads CASSPGTRTGELFF. CDR3 nucleotides: TGTGCCAGCTCACCCGGGACCCGGACCGGGGAGCTGTTTTTT.

This clonotype was counted at least ten times. For a library built for alpha chains, this beta chain is a stray read; little rests on its size. The chain joins TRBV7-9 to TRBJ2-3; D not certain. Per the germline V gene, CDR1 is SEHNR and CDR2 is FQNEAQ (reference sequence). CDR3 length: 13 residues. V shed 3 bases and J shed 1 base, with 5 bases lying between them. DNA of the CDR3: TGTGCCAGCAGCTTTGACCGCACAGATACGCAGTATTTT. It yields the protein CASSFDRTDTQYF.

This clonotype was observed at least ten times. This beta chain came through as a stray read in a library set up for alpha chains, and its size says little. The V and J genes are TRBV28 and TRBJ2-7; D unclear. Germline-derived CDR1 and CDR2 are MDHEN and SYDVKM. The germline V and J ends were trimmed by 2 bases and 3 bases, with 8 bases remaining between them. The CDR3 has 13 amino acids. In DNA, the CDR3 is TGTGCCAGCAGTTTACCCCACGTCTACGAGCAGTACTTC. This encodes CASSLPHVYEQYF. The full variable domain, in which reference TRBV28 and TRBJ2-7 provide the parts outside the CDR3, is DVKVTQSSRYLVKRTGEKVFLECVQDMDHENMFWYRQDPGLGLRLIYFSYDVKMKEKGDIPEGYSVSREKKERFSLILESASTNQTSMYLCASSLPHVYEQYFGPGTRLTVT.

In its sample, this clonotype was seen many times. This beta chain is a stray sequence in a library constructed for alpha chains; its clone size is not meaningful. CDR3 sequence reads: CASSFTGDNEQFF. CDR3 DNA sequence: TGTGCCAGCAGTTTTACAGGCGACAATGAGCAGTTCTTC. This chain connects TRBV6-2 or TRBV6-3 to TRBJ2-1; weak D call: TRBD1 (5 bases). CDR3 length: 13 residues. Looked up from germline, CDR1 is MNHEY and CDR2 is SVGEGT. V was cut by 4 bases and J by 5 bases, with 9 bases left in between.

This clonotype has at least ten counts. This beta chain came through as a stray read in a library set up for alpha chains, and its size says little. The CDR3 sequence: CSARSQANYEQYF. The CDR3 DNA sequence: TGCAGTGCTAGGTCCCAGGCAAACTACGAGCAGTACTTC. The J gene is TRBJ2-7, the V gene TRBV20-1; D is undetermined. V dropped 3 bases and J dropped 3 bases, with 12 bases sitting between them. Germline V gene lookup returns CDR1 DFQATT and CDR2 SNEGSKA (reference sequence). CDR3 length: 13 amino acids.

A word on this clonotype: Possible read error: a much larger clone is one base away. Since it is a stray read in a library aimed at alpha chains, this beta chain has a size that is not meaningful. The chain joins TRBV9 to TRBJ2-5; 9 bases are a match to TRBD2. From germline, CDR1 is SGDLS and CDR2 YYNGEE. This CDR3 is built from 15 residues. The CDR3 protein is CASSVLASGKETQNF. The CDR3 bases are TGTGCCAGCAGCGTTTTGGCTAGCGGGAAAGAGACCCAGAACTTC.

This clonotype was observed at least ten times. This beta chain was picked up by a library intended for alpha chains and is off target, so its count carries little meaning. The V and J genes are TRBV12-3 or TRBV12-4 and TRBJ1-2; D unclear. CDR3 length: 11 amino acids. V lost 1 base and J lost 11, with 8 bases in between. The CDR3 sequence is CASSLGSRYTF. The DNA of the CDR3 is TGTGCCAGCAGTTTAGGGTCCAGGTACACCTTC.

This clonotype was detected ten times or more. Since the library was made to target alpha chains, this beta chain is a stray read and its abundance is not meaningful. This chain links TRBV20-1 with TRBJ2-7, with 7 bases identical to TRBD2. Germline CDR1 is DFQATT and CDR2 is SNEGSKA (reference sequence). The CDR3 covers 11 residues. The CDR3 DNA is TGCAGCGTTGGACTAGCCTACGAGCAGTACTTC. Protein sequence: CSVGLAYEQYF.

This clonotype appeared many times. This beta chain is a stray sequence in a library constructed for alpha chains; its clone size is not meaningful. The CDR3 region has the DNA TGTGCCAGCAGCCCACAGACAGGAGGTGGAAGGGCACATACGCAGTATTTT. This sequence encodes CASSPQTGGGRAHTQYF. The V gene is TRBV7-2, the J gene TRBJ2-3; D may be TRBD1 (6 bases). Trimming took off 5 bases at V and 7 bases at J, with 25 bases between the two ends. The CDR3 totals 17 residues. CDR1 and CDR2 from the germline V gene are SGHTA and FQGNSA.